One and the same sample provided the 28 T cell receptor beta chains below, sequenced in a study of beta chain features in type 1 diabetes. Regarding the study as a whole: Moderate yet significant TCRB CDR3 shortening was seen in Type 1 diabetes patients in all four CD4+ subsets.

Antigen specificity for these receptors is unknown. Investigators reverse transcribed all isolated RNA, so they sequenced expressed TCRB transcripts. Libraries were prepared by immunoSEQ multiplex PCR; TCRdb keeps only in-frame clonotypes and omits some of them. The table has hundreds of thousands of clones, about 14% seen once. Sequenced material: naive CD4+ T cells from blood. Every receptor here comes from a man aged 18 to 30 with type 1 diabetes.

This clone was seen a handful of times. The J gene is TRBJ2-7, the V gene TRBV29-1; D gene unclear. Trimming took off 1 base at V and 5 bases at J, with 12 bases between the two ends. The germline V gene encodes CDR1 SQVTM and CDR2 ANQGSEA. This CDR3 contains 13 residues. The CDR3 is CSVEGVAGNEQYF. The CDR3 DNA reads TGCAGCGTTGAAGGGGTAGCCGGCAACGAGCAGTACTTC.

The chain joins TRBV6-5 to TRBJ2-1, with D unclear. Germline V lookup: CDR1 MNHEY, CDR2 SVGAGI. The CDR3 covers 14 residues. V was cut by 0 bases and J by 5 bases, with 8 bases left in between. CDR3: CASSYSGLNNEQFF. CDR3 sequence (DNA): TGTGCCAGCAGTTACTCCGGCCTAAACAATGAGCAGTTCTTC.

The chain links TRBV19 to TRBJ2-7, with D perhaps TRBD2 (6 bases). The ends were cut back, 3 bases at V and 4 bases at J, with 13 bases in the middle. The CDR3 totals 14 residues. CDR1 is LNHDA, CDR2 SQIVND, per germline (reference sequence). CDR3 amino acids: CASSIARGEYEQYF. The CDR3 DNA reads TGTGCCAGTAGTATTGCGCGGGGCGAGTACGAGCAGTACTTC. Variable domain in full (rest from reference TRBV19 and TRBJ2-7): DGGITQSPKYLFRKEGQNVTLSCEQNLNHDAMYWYRQDPGQGLRLIYYSQIVNDFQKGDIAEGYSVSREKKESFPLTVTSAQKNPTAFYLCASSIARGEYEQYFGPGTRLTVT.

V usage is TRBV7-9 and J usage is TRBJ2-1, with TRBD1 identical over 10 bases. CDR3 length: 16 amino acids. The V gene's germline CDR1 is SEHNR and CDR2 FQNEAQ (reference sequence). With V trimmed by 6 bases and J by 7 bases, 12 bases remained unmatched. Here the CDR3 reads CASSSSHRDRGNEQFF. The CDR3 nucleotides read TGTGCCAGCAGTTCAAGTCACCGGGACAGGGGTAATGAGCAGTTCTTC. Supplemented by reference TRBV7-9 and TRBJ2-1, the full variable domain reads DTGVSQNPRHKITKRGQNVTFRCDPISEHNRLYWYRQTLGQGPEFLTYFQNEAQLEKSRLLSDRFSAERPKGSFSTLEIQRTEQGDSAMYLCASSSSHRDRGNEQFFGPGTRLTVL.

The rearrangement links TRBV7-9 to TRBJ1-1; TRBD1 is a possible D gene (5 bases). In germline, CDR1 is SEHNR, CDR2 FQNEAQ (reference sequence). The CDR3 contains 14 residues. V lost 2 bases and J lost 6, with 13 bases in between. The CDR3 loop reads CASSLYSQGSEAFF. The DNA for the CDR3 is TGTGCCAGCAGCTTATACTCGCAGGGATCTGAAGCTTTCTTT.

The chain is built from TRBV30 and TRBJ2-3; 12 bases map to TRBD1. With V trimmed by 3 bases and J by 5 bases, 3 bases remained unmatched. This CDR3 spans 14 amino acids. Germline CDR1 GTSNPN, CDR2 SVGIG (reference sequence). The CDR3 sequence: CAWSGTGGIDTQYF. The CDR3 DNA is TGTGCCTGGAGCGGGACAGGGGGCATAGATACGCAGTATTTT.

This clone was recorded a few times. The sample carries other DNA sequences with the same CDR3. The V call is TRBV6-5, the J call TRBJ2-3; D is unclear. Germline CDR1 MNHEY, CDR2 SVGAGI. CDR3 size: 15 residues. Trimming took off 0 bases at V and 0 bases at J, with 7 bases between the two ends. The CDR3 region is CASSYSRLSTDTQYF. CDR3 in DNA: TGTGCCAGCAGTTACTCGCGGCTCAGCACAGATACGCAGTATTTT.

CDR3 amino acids: CASSQDTGLPYEQYF. DNA of the CDR3: TGCGCCAGCAGCCAGGACACAGGGCTCCCCTACGAGCAGTACTTC. The V call is TRBV4-3, the J call TRBJ2-7, with a possible D match to TRBD1 (6 bases). From germline, CDR1 is LGHNA and CDR2 YSLEER. The CDR3 consists of 15 residues. V was pared by 3 bases and J by 2 bases, with 14 bases between.

The rearrangement uses TRBV15 and TRBJ2-1, with D unresolved. The germline V gene encodes CDR1 LNHNV and CDR2 YYDKDF (reference sequence). There are 12 residues in the CDR3. Trimming stripped 3 bases from V and 3 bases from J, with 3 bases between. The CDR3 nucleotides are TGTGCCACCAGCAGCGACTACAATGAGCAGTTCTTC. Translation gives CATSSDYNEQFF.

V usage is TRBV2 and J usage is TRBJ2-2, with a possible D match to TRBD2 (6 bases). The V end lost 7 bases, the J end lost 2 bases, and 14 bases lay between the germline ends. The CDR3 loop spans 15 amino acids. Germline V lookup: CDR1 SNHLY, CDR2 FYNNEI. CDR3 nucleotide sequence: TGTGCCAGCACAACCGAGACTAGAAACACCGGGGAGCTGTTTTTT. Translated: CASTTETRNTGELFF.

The chain links TRBV7-9 to TRBJ2-3, with 7 positions matching TRBD1. The trim removed 5 bases at V and 4 bases at J, leaving 6 bases unmatched. CDR1 and CDR2 from the germline V gene are SEHNR and FQNEAQ (reference sequence). The CDR3 is 14 residues long. In DNA form, the CDR3 reads TGTGCCAGCAGCCCCGGGACAGCGGCAGATACGCAGTATTTT. Translated: CASSPGTAADTQYF.

V and J are TRBV6-5 and TRBJ1-1; 7 nucleotides line up with TRBD1. V lost 6 bases to trimming and J lost 7 bases; unmatched junction nucleotides: 8. Germline V gene data show CDR1 as MNHEY and CDR2 as SVGAGI. This CDR3 has 13 residues. The CDR3 DNA is TGTGCCAGCAGCGACAGGGAGATTAGTGAAGCTTTCTTT. Translation: CASSDREISEAFF.

The chain couples TRBV11-2 to TRBJ2-1, with TRBD1 identical over 8 bases. Losses at the gene ends were 6 bases for V and 2 bases for J; bases not matched to a gene: 6. CDR1 is SGHAT and CDR2 is FQNNGV in the germline V gene. This CDR3 region has 15 residues. In DNA, the CDR3 is TGTGCCAGCAGGGTTAGACAGGGGCCCTACAATGAGCAGTTCTTC. Its protein product is CASRVRQGPYNEQFF.

The chain combines TRBV9 with TRBJ1-1; 7 bases align to TRBD1. The V gene end was trimmed by 4 bases and the J gene end by 8 bases; junction bases not matched to a gene: 8. This CDR3 is built from 13 residues. Germline values: CDR1 SGDLS, CDR2 YYNGEE. CDR3 amino acids: CASSSPGTEEAFF. DNA for the CDR3: TGTGCCAGCAGCAGTCCCGGGACAGAAGAAGCTTTCTTT.

As DNA, the CDR3 is TGTGCCAGCAGTGAAGCTCCCGGTCTTAGGCAGCCCCAGCATTTT. Its protein product is CASSEAPGLRQPQHF. This rearrangement joins TRBV2 to TRBJ1-5; D is undetermined. CDR3 length: 15 residues. Trimming shortened V by 0 bases and J by 7 bases, and 13 bases separated the two germline ends. Germline loops: CDR1 SNHLY, CDR2 FYNNEI.

The rearrangement links TRBV10-3 to TRBJ2-1; D possibly corresponds to TRBD2 (6 bases). Deletions cut 7 bases from V and 5 bases from J, with 12 bases between. CDR3 length: 13 residues. Germline-derived CDR1 and CDR2 are ENHRY and SYGVKD. In DNA, the CDR3 is TGTGCCATCACGGGAGCGGCCGACAATGAGCAGTTCTTC. Translated, it gives CAITGAADNEQFF.

This clone was observed a handful of times. The V call is TRBV4-2, the J call TRBJ1-1; D possibly corresponds to TRBD1 (5 bases). The germline gives CDR1 LGHNA, CDR2 YNFKEQ. This CDR3 is 15 amino acids long. V lost 0 bases, J lost 4 bases, and 12 bases lay in between. CDR3 coding DNA: TGTGCCAGCAGCCAAGAAACGGAGGGGTTCACTGAAGCTTTCTTT. It specifies CASSQETEGFTEAFF.

The rearrangement joins TRBV30 to TRBJ2-1; 14 bases align to TRBD2. V gave up 6 bases and J gave up 6 bases; unmatched junction bases: 10. CDR3 length equals 16 residues. Per the germline V gene, CDR1 is GTSNPN and CDR2 is SVGIG (reference sequence). The CDR3 region is CACSSGLAGAGNEQFF. DNA of the CDR3: TGTGCCTGTTCTTCGGGACTAGCGGGAGCCGGCAATGAGCAGTTCTTC.

This clone was seen a few times. The rearrangement joins TRBV19 to TRBJ2-3; no clear D. The germline V gene has CDR1 LNHDA and CDR2 SQIVND (reference sequence). V lost 6 bases, J lost 4 bases, and 8 bases lay in between. The CDR3 is 12 amino acids. This CDR3 is CASSLAADTQYF. CDR3 sequence (DNA): TGTGCCAGTAGCCTTGCTGCAGATACGCAGTATTTT.

This clone was seen a handful of times. This chain connects TRBV2 to TRBJ1-2; TRBD1 aligns across 9 bases. Germline V gene sequence: CDR1 SNHLY, CDR2 FYNNEI. The CDR3 contains 12 residues. The V segment lost 10 bases and the J segment 5 bases; nucleotides outside the gene matches: 5. CDR3 bases: TGTGCCACCAGGGGACAGGGTTATGGCTACACCTTC. Its translation: CATRGQGYGYTF.

This clone was seen a handful of times. J is TRBJ1-1 and V is TRBV29-1; TRBD1 matches at 10 bases. The CDR3 sequence is 13 residues long. Germline V gene data show CDR1 as SQVTM and CDR2 as ANQGSEA. Trimming removed 6 bases from V and 3 bases from J; junction bases left unmatched: 4. CDR3 sequence reads: CSVWTGGHTEAFF. The CDR3 nucleotides are TGCAGCGTCTGGACAGGGGGGCACACTGAAGCTTTCTTT. The whole variable domain, remainder taken from reference TRBV29-1 and TRBJ1-1, is SAVISQKPSRDICQRGTSLTIQCQVDSQVTMMFWYRQQPGQSLTLIATANQGSEATYESGFVIDKFPISRPNLTFSTLTVSNMSPEDSSIYLCSVWTGGHTEAFFGQGTRLTVV.

This clone turned up a few times. V gene TRBV18 combines with J gene TRBJ2-1, with D possibly TRBD1 on 5 matching bases. CDR1 and CDR2 from the germline V gene are KGHSH and LQKENI. Trimming removed 2 bases at V and 9 bases at J, with 11 bases between. This CDR3 spans 13 amino acids. This CDR3 is CASSPEGASEQFF. As DNA, the CDR3 is TGTGCCAGCTCACCAGAAGGGGCGAGTGAGCAGTTCTTC.

This chain uses TRBV5-4 with TRBJ2-2; D possibly corresponds to TRBD1 (5 bases). The germline V gene encodes CDR1 SGHNT and CDR2 YYREEE (reference sequence). The CDR3 has 13 amino acids. Between the trimmed V and J ends, which lost 1 base and 4 bases, there was a span of 5 bases. The CDR3 spells CASSLQGTGELFF. For the CDR3, the DNA is TGTGCCAGCAGCTTGCAGGGCACCGGGGAGCTGTTTTTT. Together with reference TRBV5-4 and TRBJ2-2, the CDR3 gives the full variable domain: ETGVTQSPTHLIKTRGQQVTLRCSSQSGHNTVSWYQQALGQGPQFIFQYYREEENGRGNFPPRFSGLQFPNYSSELNVNALELDDSALYLCASSLQGTGELFFGEGSRLTVL.

This clone was found a few times. This chain joins TRBV30 and TRBJ2-1; 11 bases match TRBD2. V shed 3 bases, J shed 7 bases, and the junction held 11 bases outside the gene matches. CDR1 and CDR2 (germline): GTSNPN, SVGIG (reference sequence). The CDR3 length is 16 residues. CDR3: CAWRAHGTSGRNEQFF. DNA for the CDR3: TGTGCCTGGAGGGCCCATGGGACTAGCGGCCGGAATGAGCAGTTCTTC.

This clone appeared a few times. The chain is built from TRBV28 and TRBJ2-5, with 7 nucleotides matching TRBD1. CDR3 length: 14 amino acids. CDR1 is MDHEN, CDR2 SYDVKM, per germline. Trimming at V came to 6 bases and at J to 4 bases, leaving 8 bases not matched to a gene. Written as DNA, the CDR3 is TGTGCCAGCAGAGGTCCGGGACAGACAGAGACCCAGTACTTC. Translated: CASRGPGQTETQYF. Full variable domain (remainder filled in from reference TRBV28 and TRBJ2-5): DVKVTQSSRYLVKRTGEKVFLECVQDMDHENMFWYRQDPGLGLRLIYFSYDVKMKEKGDIPEGYSVSREKKERFSLILESASTNQTSMYLCASRGPGQTETQYFGPGTRLLVL.

This clone showed up just a few times. The chain recombines TRBV4-2 with TRBJ2-1, with a tentative D call TRBD1 (6 bases). V was cut by 1 base and J by 5 bases, with 12 bases left in between. This CDR3 contains 15 residues. Germline lookup yields CDR1 LGHNA and CDR2 YNFKEQ. CDR3 bases: TGTGCCAGCAGCCAAGGGCAGGGGAGTCACAATGAGCAGTTCTTC. Its translation: CASSQGQGSHNEQFF.

V gene TRBV2 combines with J gene TRBJ2-3, with 8 bases identical to TRBD2. The V and J ends lost 7 bases and 6 bases, in that order; junction bases with no gene match: 12. Germline V gene lookup returns CDR1 SNHLY and CDR2 FYNNEI. CDR3 length: 15 amino acids. The CDR3: CASTGGSGVRDTQYF. The CDR3 bases are TGTGCCAGCACGGGGGGTAGCGGGGTTCGGGATACGCAGTATTTT.

This clone was found once. V gene TRBV30 combines with J gene TRBJ1-6; D perhaps matches TRBD1 (5 bases). The CDR3 runs 18 residues. Trimming pared 2 bases from V and 1 base from J, leaving 18 bases between. The germline CDR1 and CDR2 sequences are GTSNPN and SVGIG (reference sequence). The CDR3 DNA follows: TGTGCCTGGAGTCCTACTGACCTATGGGGGTCCTATAATTCACCCCTCCACTTT. Translation: CAWSPTDLWGSYNSPLHF.